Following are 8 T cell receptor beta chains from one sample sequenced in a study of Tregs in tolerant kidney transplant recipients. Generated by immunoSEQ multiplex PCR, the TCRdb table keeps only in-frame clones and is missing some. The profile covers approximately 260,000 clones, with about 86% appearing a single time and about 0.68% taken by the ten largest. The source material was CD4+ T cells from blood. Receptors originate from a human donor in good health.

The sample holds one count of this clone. The CDR3 DNA reads TGCAGCGTTGAGGGGCTAGCGGGGGTCACCGGGGAGCTGTTTTTT. Translating it yields CSVEGLAGVTGELFF. The chain couples TRBV29-1 to TRBJ2-2, with 10 bases matching TRBD2. The V gene end was trimmed by 3 bases and the J gene end by 4 bases; junction bases not matched to a gene: 5. CDR3 length: 15 amino acids. Per germline, CDR1 SQVTM and CDR2 ANQGSEA.

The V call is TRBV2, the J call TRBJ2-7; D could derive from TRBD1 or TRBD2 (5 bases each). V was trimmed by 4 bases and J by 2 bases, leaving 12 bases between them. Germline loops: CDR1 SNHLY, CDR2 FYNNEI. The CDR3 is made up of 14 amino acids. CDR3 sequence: CASSGVGAPYEQYF. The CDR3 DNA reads TGTGCCAGCAGTGGAGTCGGGGCGCCCTACGAGCAGTACTTC.

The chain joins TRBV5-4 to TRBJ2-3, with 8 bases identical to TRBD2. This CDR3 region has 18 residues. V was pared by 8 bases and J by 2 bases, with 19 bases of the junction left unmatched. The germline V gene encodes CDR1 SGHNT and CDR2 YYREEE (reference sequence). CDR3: CASNYWAGRARDTDTQYF. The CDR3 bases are TGTGCCAGTAACTACTGGGCCGGGAGGGCCCGCGACACAGATACGCAGTATTTT.

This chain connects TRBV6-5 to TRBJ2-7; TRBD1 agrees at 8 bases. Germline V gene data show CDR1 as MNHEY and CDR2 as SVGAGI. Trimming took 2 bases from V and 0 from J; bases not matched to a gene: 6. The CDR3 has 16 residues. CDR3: CASSYAGTGRSYEQYF. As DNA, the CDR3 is TGTGCCAGCAGTTACGCCGGGACAGGCCGCTCCTACGAGCAGTACTTC.

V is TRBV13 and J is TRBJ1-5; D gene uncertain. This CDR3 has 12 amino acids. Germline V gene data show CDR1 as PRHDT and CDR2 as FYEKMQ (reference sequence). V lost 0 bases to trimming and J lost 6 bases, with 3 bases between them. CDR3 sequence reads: CASSLGVQPQHF. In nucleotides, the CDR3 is TGTGCCAGCAGCTTAGGAGTTCAGCCCCAGCATTTT. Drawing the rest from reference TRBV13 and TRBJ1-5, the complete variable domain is AAGVIQSPRHLIKEKRETATLKCYPIPRHDTVYWYQQGPGQDPQFLISFYEKMQSDKGSIPDRFSAQQFSDYHSELNMSSLELGDSALYFCASSLGVQPQHFGDGTRLSIL.

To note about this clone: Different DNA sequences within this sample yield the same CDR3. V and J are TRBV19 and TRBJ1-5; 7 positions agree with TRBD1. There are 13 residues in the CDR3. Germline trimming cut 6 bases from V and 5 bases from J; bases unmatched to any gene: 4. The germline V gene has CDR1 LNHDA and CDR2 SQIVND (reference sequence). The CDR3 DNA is TGTGCCAGTAGGTTACAGGGGTATCAGCCCCAGCATTTT. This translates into CASRLQGYQPQHF. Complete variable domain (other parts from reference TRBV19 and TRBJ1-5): DGGITQSPKYLFRKEGQNVTLSCEQNLNHDAMYWYRQDPGQGLRLIYYSQIVNDFQKGDIAEGYSVSREKKESFPLTVTSAQKNPTAFYLCASRLQGYQPQHFGDGTRLSIL.

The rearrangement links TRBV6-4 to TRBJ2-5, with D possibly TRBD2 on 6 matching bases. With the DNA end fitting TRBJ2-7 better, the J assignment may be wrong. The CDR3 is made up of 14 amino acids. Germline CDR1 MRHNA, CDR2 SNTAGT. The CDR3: CASSRELYSYEQYF. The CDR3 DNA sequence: TGTGCCAGCAGCCGGGAGCTTTACTCCTACGAGCAGTACTTC.

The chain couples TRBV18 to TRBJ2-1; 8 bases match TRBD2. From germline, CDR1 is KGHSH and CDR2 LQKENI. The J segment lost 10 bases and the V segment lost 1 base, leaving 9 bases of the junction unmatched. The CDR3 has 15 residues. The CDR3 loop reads CASSPQGVAGLEQFF. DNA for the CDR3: TGTGCCAGCTCACCACAGGGAGTAGCGGGGCTAGAGCAGTTCTTC. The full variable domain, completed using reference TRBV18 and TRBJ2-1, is NAGVMQNPRHLVRRRGQEARLRCSPMKGHSHVYWYRQLPEEGLKFMVYLQKENIIDESGMPKERFSAEFPKEGPSILRIQQVVRGDSAAYFCASSPQGVAGLEQFFGPGTRLTVL.